This T cell receptor (beta chain) was recorded in a study of T cell clonality in common variable immunodeficiency. Study outcomes and limitations: CVID subjects had higher TCRbeta clonality than healthy controls, most marked in about a third. Compared with controls, CVID subjects had fewer shared TCRbeta clones.

Sequencing was performed with immunoSEQ multiplex PCR; in TCRdb, only in-frame clones are kept and a portion is missing. The table lists under 50,000 clones, with no singletons. This clone was detected many times. Its antigen is as yet unknown. The read terminates 3 residues ahead of where the CDR3 ends, so the germline J gene completes it. Germline loops: CDR1 GTSNPN, CDR2 SVGIG (reference sequence). V lost 0 bases, J lost 1 base, and 8 bases lay in between. The CDR3 covers 14 residues. The chain uses TRBV30 and TRBJ2-3, with D hard to call. Sequences were obtained from peripheral blood mononuclear cells. The TCR originated in a person aged 18 to 75 in good health. The CDR3 DNA, read in part, is TGTGCCTGGAGTGTACGCCGCGGCACAGATACG. It translates to CAWSVRRGTDT. The whole CDR3 sequence reads CAWSVRRGTDTQYF.